This is a list of T cell receptor beta chains from one sample in a study of blood T cell repertoires in COVID-19. Clones were sequenced by immunoSEQ multiplex PCR, and TCRdb holds only the in-frame ones, with some missing. The sample holds 200,000 or so clones, 88% seen once. Sequenced: PBMCs or T cells enriched from blood (not recorded which). The origin of the receptors is a woman aged 40 to 55 with acute COVID-19. The CDR3 runs from the conserved cysteine through the conserved F or W. Each record gives: V gene, D gene, J gene, clone size, CDR3 protein, CDR3 DNA. D genes are given only for firm matches. Clone size is given for some rows only: seen once, a few or many times, or a class if the clone is expanded.

v_call: TRBV6-4; d_call: NA; j_call: TRBJ2-6; clone_size: NA; cdr3_aa: CASSEFPGSGANVLTF; cdr3_nt: TGTGCCAGCAGTGAGTTTCCAGGGTCCGGGGCCAACGTCCTGACTTTC
v_call: TRBV19; d_call: NA; j_call: TRBJ2-1; clone_size: NA; cdr3_aa: CASSIDNGSGEQFF; cdr3_nt: TGTGCCAGTAGTATCGACAATGGCTCTGGCGAGCAGTTCTTC
v_call: TRBV5-1; d_call: NA; j_call: TRBJ1-3; clone_size: NA; cdr3_aa: CASSESGSGNTIYF; cdr3_nt: TGCGCCAGCAGTGAGAGTGGCTCTGGAAACACCATATATTTT
v_call: TRBV5-4; d_call: NA; j_call: TRBJ2-7; clone_size: NA; cdr3_aa: CASSSGTRDYEQYF; cdr3_nt: TGTGCCAGCAGTTCCGGGACTCGGGACTACGAGCAGTACTTC
v_call: TRBV18; d_call: NA; j_call: TRBJ1-1; clone_size: NA; cdr3_aa: CASSPALRGTSNTEAFF; cdr3_nt: TGTGCCAGCTCACCAGCTTTACGTGGCACCTCGAACACTGAAGCTTTCTTT
v_call: TRBV4-3; d_call: TRBD2; j_call: TRBJ2-1; clone_size: NA; cdr3_aa: CASSQDWGGGGYNEQFF; cdr3_nt: TGCGCCAGCAGCCAAGATTGGGGGGGAGGAGGCTACAATGAGCAGTTCTTC
v_call: TRBV5-1; d_call: NA; j_call: TRBJ1-1; clone_size: NA; cdr3_aa: CASSPQGSTEAFF; cdr3_nt: TGCGCCAGCAGCCCCCAGGGGAGCACTGAAGCTTTCTTT
v_call: TRBV19; d_call: TRBD1; j_call: TRBJ1-6; clone_size: NA; cdr3_aa: CASSRDRENSPLHF; cdr3_nt: TGTGCCAGTAGTAGGGACAGGGAGAATTCACCCCTCCACTTT
v_call: TRBV10-3; d_call: NA; j_call: TRBJ1-6; clone_size: once; cdr3_aa: CAISEGGANSPLHF; cdr3_nt: TGTGCCATCAGTGAGGGAGGGGCCAATTCACCCCTCCACTTT
v_call: TRBV4-2; d_call: NA; j_call: TRBJ1-2; clone_size: NA; cdr3_aa: CASSQDGVAQDYGYTF; cdr3_nt: TGTGCCAGCAGCCAAGATGGGGTCGCACAGGACTATGGCTACACCTTC
v_call: TRBV27; d_call: TRBD1; j_call: TRBJ2-1; clone_size: once; cdr3_aa: CASSPRDRGVWAKFF; cdr3_nt: TGTGCCAGCAGTCCCCGGGACAGGGGTGTCTGGGCTAAGTTCTTC
v_call: TRBV27; d_call: NA; j_call: TRBJ2-7; clone_size: once; cdr3_aa: CASTSDNYEQYF; cdr3_nt: TGTGCCAGCACCTCCGACAACTACGAGCAGTACTTC
v_call: TRBV19; d_call: NA; j_call: TRBJ2-7; clone_size: NA; cdr3_aa: CATLDTPSYEQYF; cdr3_nt: TGTGCCACCCTGGACACCCCCTCCTACGAGCAGTACTTC
v_call: TRBV7-2; d_call: NA; j_call: TRBJ1-5; clone_size: NA; cdr3_aa: CASSLARGHRNQPQHF; cdr3_nt: TGTGCCAGCAGCTTAGCGAGGGGACATCGTAATCAGCCCCAGCATTTT
v_call: TRBV6-2/TRBV6-3; d_call: TRBD1; j_call: TRBJ1-5; clone_size: NA; cdr3_aa: CASSPSATGTANQPQHF; cdr3_nt: TGTGCCAGCAGCCCAAGTGCCACCGGGACAGCAAATCAGCCCCAGCATTTT
v_call: TRBV12-3/TRBV12-4; d_call: TRBD1; j_call: TRBJ1-5; clone_size: few; cdr3_aa: CASSLTGDQPQHF; cdr3_nt: TGTGCCAGCAGTTTAACAGGGGATCAGCCCCAGCATTTT
v_call: TRBV29-1; d_call: TRBD1; j_call: TRBJ1-2; clone_size: NA; cdr3_aa: CSVQTGGAYGYTF; cdr3_nt: TGCAGCGTCCAAACAGGGGGCGCGTATGGCTACACCTTC
v_call: TRBV5-1; d_call: NA; j_call: TRBJ1-1; clone_size: many; cdr3_aa: CASSRGQSNTEAFF; cdr3_nt: TGCGCCAGCAGCCGCGGACAATCGAACACTGAAGCTTTCTTT
v_call: TRBV3-1/TRBV3-2; d_call: TRBD2; j_call: TRBJ2-1; clone_size: few; cdr3_aa: CASSQDSGRTNEQFF; cdr3_nt: TGTGCCAGCAGCCAAGACAGCGGGAGGACCAATGAGCAGTTCTTC
v_call: TRBV3-1/TRBV3-2; d_call: NA; j_call: TRBJ2-1; clone_size: NA; cdr3_aa: CASSHLDLRNEQFF; cdr3_nt: TGTGCCAGCAGCCATCTAGATCTTCGCAATGAGCAGTTCTTC
v_call: TRBV9; d_call: TRBD1; j_call: TRBJ1-2; clone_size: once; cdr3_aa: CASSGWDSANYGYTF; cdr3_nt: TGTGCCAGCAGCGGGTGGGACAGCGCTAACTATGGCTACACCTTC
v_call: TRBV9; d_call: TRBD1; j_call: TRBJ2-1; clone_size: NA; cdr3_aa: CASSRFGTGYNEQFF; cdr3_nt: TGTGCCAGCAGTCGGTTTGGGACAGGTTACAATGAGCAGTTCTTC
v_call: TRBV5-1; d_call: TRBD1; j_call: TRBJ1-1; clone_size: NA; cdr3_aa: CASRAGGLGNTEAFF; cdr3_nt: TGCGCCAGCAGGGCAGGGGGGCTGGGGAACACTGAAGCTTTCTTT
v_call: TRBV9; d_call: NA; j_call: TRBJ2-3; clone_size: once; cdr3_aa: CASSAHSTDTQYF; cdr3_nt: TGTGCCAGCAGCGCACATAGCACAGATACGCAGTATTTT
v_call: TRBV7-2; d_call: NA; j_call: TRBJ1-4; clone_size: NA; cdr3_aa: CASSFRGGNEKLFF; cdr3_nt: TGTGCCAGCAGCTTCAGGGGAGGGAATGAAAAACTGTTTTTT
v_call: TRBV7-2; d_call: NA; j_call: TRBJ2-1; clone_size: few; cdr3_aa: CASSTPKTTEFF; cdr3_nt: TGTGCCAGCAGCACCCCCAAAACCACAGAGTTCTTC
v_call: TRBV6-5; d_call: TRBD1; j_call: TRBJ1-2; clone_size: NA; cdr3_aa: CASRDDRGNYGYTF; cdr3_nt: TGTGCCAGCAGGGACGACAGGGGCAACTATGGCTACACCTTC
v_call: TRBV7-2; d_call: TRBD1; j_call: TRBJ2-7; clone_size: NA; cdr3_aa: CASSLIGQGYEQYF; cdr3_nt: TGTGCCAGCAGCTTAATCGGACAGGGCTACGAGCAGTACTTC
v_call: TRBV18; d_call: NA; j_call: TRBJ1-2; clone_size: NA; cdr3_aa: CASSPPNRASNYGYTF; cdr3_nt: TGTGCCAGCTCACCACCGAACAGAGCCTCTAACTATGGCTACACCTTC
v_call: TRBV6-5; d_call: NA; j_call: TRBJ2-2; clone_size: NA; cdr3_aa: CASSYSGGLGGELFF; cdr3_nt: TGTGCCAGCAGTTACTCCGGGGGGCTAGGCGGGGAGCTGTTTTTT
v_call: TRBV7-2; d_call: TRBD1; j_call: TRBJ2-2; clone_size: NA; cdr3_aa: CASSLGQGGTGELFF; cdr3_nt: TGTGCCAGCAGCCTGGGACAGGGTGGGACCGGGGAGCTGTTTTTT
v_call: TRBV20-1; d_call: TRBD2; j_call: TRBJ2-3; clone_size: NA; cdr3_aa: CSASGGSDSTDTQYF; cdr3_nt: TGCAGTGCTAGTGGCGGGAGCGACAGCACAGATACGCAGTATTTT
v_call: TRBV5-1; d_call: TRBD1; j_call: TRBJ1-6; clone_size: NA; cdr3_aa: CASSLETGNSPLHF; cdr3_nt: TGCGCCAGCAGCTTGGAGACAGGGAATTCACCCCTCCACTTT
v_call: TRBV10-3; d_call: TRBD1; j_call: TRBJ1-2; clone_size: NA; cdr3_aa: CAILRGDRDGYTF; cdr3_nt: TGTGCCATCTTAAGGGGGGACAGGGATGGCTACACCTTC
v_call: TRBV9; d_call: TRBD1; j_call: TRBJ2-6; clone_size: once; cdr3_aa: CASSVGTGAYSGANVLTF; cdr3_nt: TGTGCCAGCAGCGTAGGAACAGGGGCCTACTCTGGGGCCAACGTCCTGACTTTC
v_call: TRBV5-1; d_call: NA; j_call: TRBJ1-1; clone_size: NA; cdr3_aa: CASSLVESNTEAFF; cdr3_nt: TGCGCCAGCAGCTTGGTGGAGTCGAACACTGAAGCTTTCTTT
v_call: TRBV2; d_call: TRBD1; j_call: TRBJ1-2; clone_size: NA; cdr3_aa: CASSDRVGAYGYTF; cdr3_nt: TGTGCCAGCTCGGACAGGGTAGGAGCCTATGGCTACACCTTC
v_call: TRBV2; d_call: NA; j_call: TRBJ1-1; clone_size: NA; cdr3_aa: CASHSFTEAFF; cdr3_nt: TGTGCCAGCCACAGTTTCACTGAAGCTTTCTTT
v_call: TRBV7-2; d_call: TRBD1; j_call: TRBJ1-6; clone_size: NA; cdr3_aa: CASSLGTGRNSPLHF; cdr3_nt: TGTGCCAGCAGCTTAGGGACAGGGCGCAATTCACCCCTCCACTTT
v_call: TRBV4-1; d_call: TRBD1; j_call: TRBJ1-4; clone_size: NA; cdr3_aa: CASRNQGDATNEKLFF; cdr3_nt: TGCGCCAGCAGGAACCAGGGGGATGCAACTAATGAAAAACTGTTTTTT
v_call: TRBV18; d_call: NA; j_call: TRBJ1-5; clone_size: NA; cdr3_aa: CASSSPGGPQHF; cdr3_nt: TGTGCCAGCTCCTCCCCTGGAGGGCCCCAGCATTTT
v_call: TRBV7-9; d_call: NA; j_call: TRBJ2-7; clone_size: NA; cdr3_aa: CASSLPGSYEQYF; cdr3_nt: TGTGCCAGCAGCTTACCAGGGTCCTACGAGCAGTACTTC
v_call: TRBV10-3; d_call: NA; j_call: TRBJ1-1; clone_size: NA; cdr3_aa: CAISESFRVSTEAFF; cdr3_nt: TGTGCCATCAGTGAGTCGTTCAGGGTCAGCACTGAAGCTTTCTTT
v_call: TRBV19; d_call: NA; j_call: TRBJ1-1; clone_size: NA; cdr3_aa: CASSVRGGTTEAFF; cdr3_nt: TGTGCCAGTAGTGTCAGGGGTGGGACCACTGAAGCTTTCTTT
v_call: TRBV27; d_call: NA; j_call: TRBJ2-1; clone_size: NA; cdr3_aa: CASSAYNEQFF; cdr3_nt: TGTGCCAGCAGTGCGTACAATGAGCAGTTCTTC
v_call: TRBV30; d_call: TRBD1; j_call: TRBJ1-4; clone_size: NA; cdr3_aa: CAWRTGRSEKLFF; cdr3_nt: TGTGCCTGGAGGACAGGGAGGAGTGAAAAACTGTTTTTT